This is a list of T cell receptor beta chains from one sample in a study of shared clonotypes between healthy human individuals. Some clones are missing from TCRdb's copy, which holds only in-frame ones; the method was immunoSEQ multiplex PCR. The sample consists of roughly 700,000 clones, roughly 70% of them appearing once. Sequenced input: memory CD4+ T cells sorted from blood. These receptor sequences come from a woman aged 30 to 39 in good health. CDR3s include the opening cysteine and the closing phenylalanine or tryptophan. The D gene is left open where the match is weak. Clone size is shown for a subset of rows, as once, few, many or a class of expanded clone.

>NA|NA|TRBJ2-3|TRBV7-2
TGTGCCAGCAGCTTGCGGAGAAGCACAGATACGCAGTATTTT
CASSLRRSTDTQYF
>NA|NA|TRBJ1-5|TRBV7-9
TGTGCCAGCAGCAGTGAGGGATGGGATCAGCCCCAGCATTTT
CASSSEGWDQPQHF
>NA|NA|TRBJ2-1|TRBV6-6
TGTGCCAGCAGGGGGGTTGGAGGTAAGGATGAGCAGTTCTTC
CASRGVGGKDEQFF
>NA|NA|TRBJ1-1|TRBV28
TGTGCCAGCAGTTTATCCAGACATAACACTGAAGCTTTCTTT
CASSLSRHNTEAFF
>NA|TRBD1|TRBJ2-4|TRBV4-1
TGCGCCAGCAGTCGACAGGGGGATAGCAAAAACATTCAGTACTTC
CASSRQGDSKNIQYF
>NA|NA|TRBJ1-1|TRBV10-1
TGCGCCAGCAGTGTTAACCGGGACACTGAAGCTTTCTTT
CASSVNRDTEAFF
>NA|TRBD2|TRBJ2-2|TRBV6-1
TGTGCCAGCAGTGAAGGCTCAGATCCTAGCGGACCCACCGGGGAGCTGTTTTTT
CASSEGSDPSGPTGELFF
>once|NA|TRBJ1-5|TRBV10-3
TGTGCCATCAGTGAGCGGGGGCAGGGCAATCAGCCCCAGCATTTT
CAISERGQGNQPQHF
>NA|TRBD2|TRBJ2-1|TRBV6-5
TGTGCCAGCAGTGATAGCGGGAAGAAGTTCTTC
CASSDSGKKFF
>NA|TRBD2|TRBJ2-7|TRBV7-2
TGTGCCAGCAGCTTAACCGGGACTAGTAGTTACGAGCAGTACTTC
CASSLTGTSSYEQYF
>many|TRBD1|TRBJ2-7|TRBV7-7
TGTGCCAGCGGACCGGGACAGGGGCGCGAGCAGTACTTC
CASGPGQGREQYF
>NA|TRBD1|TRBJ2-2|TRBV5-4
TGTGCCAGCAGCTCGGGGACAGGGCTTACATCGGCCGGGGAGCTGTTTTTT
CASSSGTGLTSAGELFF